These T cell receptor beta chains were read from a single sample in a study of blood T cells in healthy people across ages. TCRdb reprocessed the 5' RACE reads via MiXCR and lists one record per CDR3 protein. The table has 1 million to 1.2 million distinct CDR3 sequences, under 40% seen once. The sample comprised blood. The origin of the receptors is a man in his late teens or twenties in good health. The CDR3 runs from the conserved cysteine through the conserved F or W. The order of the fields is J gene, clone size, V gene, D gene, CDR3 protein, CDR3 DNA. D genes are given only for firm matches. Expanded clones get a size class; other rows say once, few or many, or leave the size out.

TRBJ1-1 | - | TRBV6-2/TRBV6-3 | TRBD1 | CASSYYRGTATEAFF | TGTGCCAGCAGTTACTATAGAGGGACAGCCACTGAAGCTTTCTTT
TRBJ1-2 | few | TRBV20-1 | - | CSAARRVSGYTF | TGCAGTGCCGCCCGACGGGTCTCTGGCTACACCTTC
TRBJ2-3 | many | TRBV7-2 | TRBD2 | CASSARLAGSTDTQYF | TGTGCCAGCAGCGCTCGACTAGCGGGGAGCACAGATACGCAGTATTTT
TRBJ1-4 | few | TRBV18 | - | CASSPTQGREKLFF | TGTGCCAGCTCACCAACCCAGGGACGAGAAAAACTGTTTTTT
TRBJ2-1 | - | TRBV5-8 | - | CASSLPVKDSQFF | TGTGCCAGCAGCTTACCCGTAAAAGACAGTCAGTTCTTC
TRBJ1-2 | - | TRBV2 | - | CARGVEGRGYTF | TGTGCCCGGGGGGTGGAGGGTCGCGGCTACACCTTC
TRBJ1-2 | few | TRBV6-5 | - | CASSRVGRLYGYTF | TGTGCCAGCAGCCGGGTGGGGCGCCTCTATGGCTACACCTTC
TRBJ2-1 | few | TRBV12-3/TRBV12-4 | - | CASSFRPEKALGGQFF | TGTGCCAGCAGTTTTCGGCCCGAAAAGGCCCTTGGTGGGCAGTTCTTC
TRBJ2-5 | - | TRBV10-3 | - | CAISEYRQETQYF | TGTGCCATCAGTGAGTACCGTCAAGAGACCCAGTACTTC
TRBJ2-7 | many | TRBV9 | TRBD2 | CASSVDSGGPYEQYF | TGTGCCAGCAGCGTAGATAGCGGGGGGCCCTACGAGCAGTACTTC
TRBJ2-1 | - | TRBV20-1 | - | CSAKTRQEGSFRNEQFF | TGCAGTGCGAAAACACGACAGGAGGGATCCTTTAGGAATGAGCAGTTCTTC
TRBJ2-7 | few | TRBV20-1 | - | CSARARQDSPYEQYF | TGCAGTGCTAGAGCTCGACAGGATTCTCCCTACGAGCAGTACTTC
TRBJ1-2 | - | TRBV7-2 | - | CASTRQQGPYGYTF | TGTGCCAGCACCAGACAACAGGGACCCTATGGCTACACCTTC
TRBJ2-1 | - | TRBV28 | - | CASSLSLGLSSYNEQFF | TGTGCCAGCAGTTTATCCCTAGGACTGAGCTCCTACAATGAGCAGTTCTTC
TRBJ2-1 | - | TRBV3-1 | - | CASSQDAGASYNEQFF | TGTGCCAGCAGCCAAGATGCGGGGGCCTCCTACAATGAGCAGTTCTTC
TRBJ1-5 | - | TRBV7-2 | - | CASSPKGPVNQPQHF | TGTGCCAGCAGCCCGAAAGGGCCAGTTAATCAGCCCCAGCATTTT
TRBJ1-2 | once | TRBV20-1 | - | CSALADRGHNYGCTF | -
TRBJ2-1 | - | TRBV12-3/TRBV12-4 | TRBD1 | CASRQGVQYYNEQFF | TGTGCCAGCAGGCAGGGGGTGCAATACTACAATGAGCAGTTCTTC
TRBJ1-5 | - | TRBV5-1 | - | CASSSDRLNQPQHF | TGCGCCAGCAGCTCCGACAGGTTAAATCAGCCCCAGCATTTT
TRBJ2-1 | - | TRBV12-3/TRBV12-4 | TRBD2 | CASSLGASGGINNEQFF | TGTGCCAGCAGTTTAGGGGCTAGCGGGGGCATCAACAATGAGCAGTTCTTC
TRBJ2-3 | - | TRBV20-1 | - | CSARGRTEYTDTQYF | TGCAGTGCTAGAGGGAGGACAGAGTACACAGATACGCAGTATTTT
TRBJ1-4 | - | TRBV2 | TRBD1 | CASRIGQGVVEKLFF | TGTGCCAGCAGAATCGGACAGGGGGTGGTAGAAAAACTGTTTTTT
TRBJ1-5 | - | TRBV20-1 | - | CSARDQLAENQPQHF | TGCAGTGCTAGAGATCAGTTGGCAGAAAATCAGCCCCAGCATTTT
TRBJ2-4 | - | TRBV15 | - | CATSRGGTVKNIQYF | TGTGCCACCAGCAGGGGGGGGACAGTAAAAAACATTCAGTACTTC
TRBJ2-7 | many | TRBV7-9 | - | CASSSTPFEQYF | TGTGCCAGCAGCTCGACACCCTTCGAGCAGTACTTC
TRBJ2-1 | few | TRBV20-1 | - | CSAQVRGFAQFF | TGCAGTGCCCAAGTCAGGGGTTTCGCGCAGTTCTTC